This entry features one TCR beta chain sequence. This may stem from a read error, because a much larger clone lies one nucleotide away. The data belong to a study of tumor and adjacent non-tumor tissue in lung cancer. The CDR3 spans 13 residues. Germline CDR1 is SEHNR and CDR2 is FQNEAQ (reference sequence). No cell sorting was done before RNA was extracted from the tissue. Three rounds of nested PCR, following a modified ARM-PCR protocol, produced the TCRbeta library. In TCRdb, the multiplex PCR reads were re-called with MiXCR into one record per CDR3 protein. The profile shows tens of thousands of distinct CDR3 sequences, over 55% of them singletons.

This rearrangement joins TRBV7-9 to TRBJ1-6; D is unresolved. Input material: lung tumor tissue. The TCR sequence derives from a woman between 40 and 50 years old with non-small cell lung cancer. CDR3 nucleotide sequence: TGTGCCTGCAGCTTTTCTGCGGATTCACCCCTCCACTTT. Protein product: CACSFSADSPLHF.